The 6 T cell receptor beta chains below all came from one sample that was sequenced in a study of type 1 regulatory T cells. These receptors' antigens are unknown. TCRdb reprocessed the reads via MiXCR and lists one record per CDR3 protein. The table shows about 68,000 distinct CDR3 sequences, with 63% occurring only once. The sequenced material came from cultured T cells, either the whole culture or a sorted T cell fraction (not recorded which). Specified subset: Tr1-enriched cell product generated in vitro against host alloantigens. The receptors come from a human donor in good health.

The DNA of the CDR3 is TGCAGTGCTAGTCGTGGGGAAAATGAGCAGTTCTTC. It encodes CSASRGENEQFF. The V gene is TRBV20-1, the J gene TRBJ2-1; no definite D call. Germline values: CDR1 DFQATT, CDR2 SNEGSKA (reference sequence). The CDR3 contains 12 residues. Between the trimmed V and J ends, which lost 3 bases and 7 bases, there was a span of 10 bases.

The chain links TRBV18 to TRBJ2-7; TRBD2 aligns across 7 bases. Germline values: CDR1 KGHSH, CDR2 LQKENI. The CDR3 sequence is 16 residues long. J lost 4 bases, V lost 5 bases, and 14 bases had no gene match. The CDR3: CASSNPRAGDIYEQYF. The CDR3 region has the DNA TGTGCCAGCTCAAACCCTCGGGCGGGAGACATATACGAGCAGTACTTC.

This clonotype was seen once. V gene TRBV7-9 combines with J gene TRBJ2-2, with D possibly matching TRBD2 (6 bases). The CDR3 has 13 amino acids. Trimming cost V 5 bases and J 7 bases, with 11 bases left between them. The germline V gene has CDR1 SEHNR and CDR2 FQNEAQ (reference sequence). The chain's CDR3 is CASSTTSYGELFF. Here the CDR3 DNA reads TGTGCCAGCAGCACGACTAGTTACGGGGAGCTGTTTTTT. The whole variable domain, remainder taken from reference TRBV7-9 and TRBJ2-2, is DTGVSQNPRHKITKRGQNVTFRCDPISEHNRLYWYRQTLGQGPEFLTYFQNEAQLEKSRLLSDRFSAERPKGSFSTLEIQRTEQGDSAMYLCASSTTSYGELFFGEGSRLTVL.

Here the CDR3 reads CASFRGLAGLGEQFF. The CDR3 DNA is TGTGCCAGCTTTAGGGGACTAGCGGGACTGGGTGAGCAGTTCTTC. The V call is TRBV19, the J call TRBJ2-1, with 13 nucleotides matching TRBD2. Germline V gene data show CDR1 as LNHDA and CDR2 as SQIVND (reference sequence). J lost 9 bases, V lost 9 bases, and 11 bases had no gene match. This CDR3 has 15 residues.

This clonotype was seen a few times. This chain uses TRBV7-9 with TRBJ2-7, with a tentative D call TRBD2 (6 bases). Trimming cost V 5 bases and J 0 bases, with 20 bases left between them. Germline values: CDR1 SEHNR, CDR2 FQNEAQ (reference sequence). The CDR3 length is 17 residues. DNA for the CDR3: TGTGCCAGCAGCCCCCAAGCCACTCGCGGGAACTCCTACGAGCAGTACTTC. It codes for CASSPQATRGNSYEQYF.

DNA of the CDR3: TGCAGTGCTAGACAGATCGAGGAAAAACTGTTTTTT. Protein: CSARQIEEKLFF. J is TRBJ1-4 and V is TRBV20-1; D unresolved. Trimming pared 2 bases from V and 8 bases from J, leaving 9 bases between. In germline, CDR1 is DFQATT, CDR2 SNEGSKA (reference sequence). The CDR3 consists of 12 residues.